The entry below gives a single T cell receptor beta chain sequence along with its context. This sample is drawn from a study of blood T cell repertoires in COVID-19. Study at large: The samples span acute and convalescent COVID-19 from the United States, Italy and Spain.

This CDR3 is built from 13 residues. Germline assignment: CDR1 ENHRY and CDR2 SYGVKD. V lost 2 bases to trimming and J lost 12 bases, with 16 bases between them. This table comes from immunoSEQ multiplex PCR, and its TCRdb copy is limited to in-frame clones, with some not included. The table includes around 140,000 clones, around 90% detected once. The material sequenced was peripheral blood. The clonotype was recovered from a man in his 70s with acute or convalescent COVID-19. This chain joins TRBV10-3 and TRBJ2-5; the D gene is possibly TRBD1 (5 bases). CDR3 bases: TGTGCCATCAGTGAGCCCAATCGACAGTCTAAGTACTTC. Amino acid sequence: CAISEPNRQSKYF.